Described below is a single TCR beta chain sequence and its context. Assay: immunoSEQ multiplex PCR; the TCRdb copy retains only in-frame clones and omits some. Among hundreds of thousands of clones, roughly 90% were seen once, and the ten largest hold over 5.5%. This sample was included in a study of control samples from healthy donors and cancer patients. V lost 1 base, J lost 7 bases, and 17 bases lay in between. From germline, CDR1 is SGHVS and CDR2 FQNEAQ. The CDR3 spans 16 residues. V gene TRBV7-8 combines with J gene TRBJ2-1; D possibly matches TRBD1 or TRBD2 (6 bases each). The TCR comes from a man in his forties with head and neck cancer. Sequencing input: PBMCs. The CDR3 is CASSLEFGGARNEQFF. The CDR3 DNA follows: TGTGCCAGCAGCTTAGAATTCGGGGGCGCGAGGAATGAGCAGTTCTTC.